These 22 T cell receptor beta chains originate from one sample sequenced in a study of tumor-infiltrating lymphocytes in primary liver carcinoma. The researchers obtained blood RNA from unsorted whole blood and also extracted germline DNA. Synthesis of TCR beta cDNA was carried out from around 540 ng total RNA with a constant-region primer. Nested multiplex PCR, run for three rounds with slightly modified ARM-PCR, yielded TCR beta libraries. The first two PCR rounds, roughly 10 cycles each, used TRBV1-TRBV30 forward primers and a C-beta reverse primer. MiXCR, applied by TCRdb to the multiplex PCR reads, yields one record per CDR3 protein. The sample lists just over 300,000 distinct CDR3 sequences; nearly 60% were seen once. Sample: peripheral blood. These receptors were taken from a woman in her 30s with primary liver carcinoma and hepatitis B virus infection.

Of note for this clonotype: One end of the junction does not line up with germline, which may come from a read error. The V call is TRBV11-1, the J call TRBJ2-5; 12 positions agree with TRBD2. The CDR3 totals 15 residues. The germline gives CDR1 SGHAT, CDR2 FQDESV (reference sequence). CDR3 region: CASSRLAGGPETRYF. The CDR3 DNA follows: TGTGCCAGCAGTCGGCTAGCGGGAGGGCCCGAGACCCGGTACTTC.

Comment on this clonotype: Just one base apart from a much larger clone, this may be a read error. Because the CDR3 is missing its conserved closing phenylalanine or tryptophan, this is likely a read error. CDR3 nucleotide sequence: TGCAGCGTTGGGGCTAGCGGGAGCCACAATGAGCAGTTCTTA. Protein: CSVGASGSHNEQFL. V gene TRBV29-1 combines with J gene TRBJ2-1; 10 bases are a match to TRBD2. The CDR3 covers 14 residues. V gave up 4 bases and J gave up 5 bases; unmatched junction bases: 5. The V gene's germline CDR1 is SQVTM and CDR2 ANQGSEA.

In regard to this clonotype: Mismatch with germline at one junction end may stem from a read error. The rearrangement links TRBV6-5 to TRBJ1-2, with TRBD1 as a possible D gene (5 bases). The germline V gene has CDR1 MNHEY and CDR2 SVGAGI. This CDR3 is built from 12 residues. DNA of the CDR3: TGTGCCAGCAGTTACGGGGGAGATGGATACATCTTC. Protein product: CASSYGGDGYIF.

As regards this clonotype: A much larger clone is a single base away; this may be a read error. This chain joins TRBV12-3 or TRBV12-4 and TRBJ2-6; D gene ambiguous. This CDR3 is 15 amino acids long. The CDR3 is CTSTTTPSGANVLTF. The CDR3 DNA is TGTACCAGCACCACCACACCTTCTGGGGCCAACGTCCTGACTTTC.

This clonotype was picked up many times. J is TRBJ2-7 and V is TRBV29-1, with D possibly TRBD1 on 6 matching bases. The V end lost 7 bases, the J end lost 3 bases, and 13 bases lay between the germline ends. This CDR3 spans 12 amino acids. The germline gives CDR1 SQVTM, CDR2 ANQGSEA. CDR3 nucleotide sequence: TGCAGCGCCGGGACATACAACTACGAGCAGTACTTC. Residues: CSAGTYNYEQYF.

Comments on this clonotype: Germline is not matched at one junction end, which may reflect a read error. This chain links TRBV11-2 with TRBJ2-3, with a tentative D call TRBD2 (6 bases). CDR1 is SGHAT, CDR2 FQNNGV, per germline. The CDR3 spans 18 residues. CDR3 in DNA: TGTGCCAGCAGCCCCTCGGGTGGTAGCAGGAGGGTAGGGGATACACAGTATTTT. Amino acid sequence: CASSPSGGSRRVGDTQYF.

This clonotype was recorded a few times. This chain uses TRBV6-1 with TRBJ1-5; no clear D. CDR3 size: 14 residues. Germline V gene data show CDR1 as MNHNS and CDR2 as SASEGT. With 3 bases removed from V and 0 bases from J, the gap between germline ends came to 6 bases. The CDR3 sequence is CASSDWGSNQPQHF. As DNA, the CDR3 is TGTGCCAGCAGTGATTGGGGTAGCAATCAGCCCCAGCATTTT.

This clonotype showed up many times. The chain employs TRBV29-1 and TRBJ2-5, with 8 bases matching TRBD2. Germline V gene sequence: CDR1 SQVTM, CDR2 ANQGSEA. V lost 5 bases, J lost 5 bases, and 7 bases stayed unmatched. The CDR3 is made up of 13 amino acids. In DNA form, the CDR3 reads TGCAGCGTTCGAAGCGGGAGCGGGGAGACCCAGTACTTC. Amino acid sequence: CSVRSGSGETQYF. Looking up the rest from reference TRBV29-1 and TRBJ2-5 gives the full variable domain: SAVISQKPSRDICQRGTSLTIQCQVDSQVTMMFWYRQQPGQSLTLIATANQGSEATYESGFVIDKFPISRPNLTFSTLTVSNMSPEDSSIYLCSVRSGSGETQYFGPGTRLLVL.

A word on this clonotype: Relative to the germline gene, one junction end is altered; a read error may explain this. The J gene is TRBJ2-1, the V gene TRBV11-2; D is perhaps TRBD2 (6 bases). The V gene's germline CDR1 is SGHAT and CDR2 FQNNGV. This CDR3 comprises 15 residues. The DNA of the CDR3 is TGTGCCAGCAGCTTTCCGATCGGGAGCTACAATGAACAGTTCTTC. Translation gives CASSFPIGSYNEQFF.

The chain couples TRBV5-4 to TRBJ2-7, with D perhaps TRBD1 or TRBD2 (5 bases each). The CDR3 is 15 amino acids. V was clipped by 0 bases and J by 6 bases, with 16 bases between them. Germline-derived CDR1 and CDR2 are SGHNT and YYREEE (reference sequence). The chain's CDR3 is CASSLVRGDAAEQYF. CDR3 DNA sequence: TGTGCCAGCAGCTTGGTTCGTGGGGACGCTGCCGAGCAGTACTTC. Together with reference TRBV5-4 and TRBJ2-7, the CDR3 gives the full variable domain: ETGVTQSPTHLIKTRGQQVTLRCSSQSGHNTVSWYQQALGQGPQFIFQYYREEENGRGNFPPRFSGLQFPNYSSELNVNALELDDSALYLCASSLVRGDAAEQYFGPGTRLTVT.

This clonotype was seen at least ten times. This chain joins TRBV6-2 or TRBV6-3 and TRBJ1-1; D uncertain. Deletions cut 2 bases from V and 7 bases from J, with 5 bases between. The germline gives CDR1 MNHEY, CDR2 SVGEGT. CDR3 size: 11 residues. The CDR3 DNA sequence: TGTGCCAGCAGTTACCTGGGTGAAGCTTTCTTT. Residues: CASSYLGEAFF.

This clonotype was recorded at least ten times. This chain joins TRBV6-5 and TRBJ2-4; tentatively, D is TRBD1 (6 bases). This CDR3 is 15 amino acids long. Germline V gene sequence: CDR1 MNHEY, CDR2 SVGAGI. Trimming cost V 6 bases and J 7 bases, with 19 bases left between them. CDR3 DNA sequence: TGTGCCAGCAGACCCCGACAGGCTAGCAGCAACATTCAGTACTTC. Translating gives CASRPRQASSNIQYF.

Comments on this clonotype: A read error may account for a junction end that differs from germline. J is TRBJ2-6 and V is TRBV5-5, with TRBD1 as a possible D gene (6 bases). CDR1 is SGHKS and CDR2 is YYEKEE in the germline V gene (reference sequence). This CDR3 has 15 residues. CDR3 in amino acids: CATKRGSSGVNVLTF. DNA for the CDR3: TGTGCCACCAAGAGGGGGAGTTCTGGGGTCAACGTCCTGACTTTC.

Worth noting for this clonotype: One junction end does not reproduce the germline sequence, and a read error may be involved. V is TRBV6-5 and J is TRBJ1-3; D is ambiguous. The length of the CDR3 is 16 residues. Germline CDR1 MNHEY, CDR2 SVGAGI. For the CDR3, the DNA is TGTGCCAGCAGTTCCGGGATAGCGCGATCTGGGAACACCATATATTTT. Translation gives CASSSGIARSGNTIYF.

Comment on this clonotype: A much larger clone is a single base away; this may be a read error. The CDR3 bases are TGTGCCAGCAGCCAAGCCCGGACTAGCGGGAGCACAGATACGCGGTATTTT. It yields the protein CASSQARTSGSTDTRYF. The chain has TRBV4-2 and TRBJ2-3; 13 bases are shared with TRBD2. CDR1 LGHNA and CDR2 YNFKEQ come from the germline V gene. The CDR3 has 17 amino acids.

The chain employs TRBV5-1 and TRBJ2-7, with 13 bases that match TRBD2. Looked up from germline, CDR1 is SGHRS and CDR2 is YFSETQ. The CDR3 has 16 residues. Losses at the gene ends were 3 bases for V and 5 bases for J; bases not matched to a gene: 8. The CDR3 loop is CASSSGLAGPPDEQYF. CDR3 in DNA: TGCGCCAGCAGCTCGGGACTAGCGGGGCCCCCGGACGAGCAGTACTTC.

About this clonotype itself: A much larger clone sits a single nucleotide away, making a read error possible. The gene calls are TRBV6-6 and TRBJ2-1, with unresolved D. Trimming pared 0 bases from V and 7 bases from J, leaving 16 bases between. This CDR3 is built from 16 residues. Per germline, CDR1 MNHNY and CDR2 SVGAGI (reference sequence). As DNA, the CDR3 is TGTGCCAGCAGTTACTCGATACCAGTGGGTGGGAATGAGCAGTTCTTC. Its protein product is CASSYSIPVGGNEQFF.

The chain combines TRBV6-1 with TRBJ1-5, with D possibly TRBD1 on 6 matching bases. CDR1 and CDR2 from the germline V gene are MNHNS and SASEGT. Trimming shortened V by 1 base and J by 3 bases, and 7 bases separated the two germline ends. The CDR3 extends over 14 amino acids. The chain's CDR3 is CASSEGTVNQPQHF. CDR3 nucleotide sequence: TGTGCCAGCAGTGAAGGGACAGTCAATCAGCCCCAGCATTTT.

This chain links TRBV6-5 with TRBJ1-2; D gene ambiguous. CDR3 length equals 14 residues. Trimming stripped 5 bases from V and 8 bases from J, with 18 bases between. Germline assignment: CDR1 MNHEY and CDR2 SVGAGI. This CDR3 reads CASSPKPSATGYTF. CDR3 bases: TGTGCCAGCAGTCCAAAGCCGTCCGCTACCGGCTACACCTTC.

The chain recombines TRBV6-1 with TRBJ2-5; D is unclear. Germline CDR1 reads MNHNS; CDR2 reads SASEGT. The CDR3 runs to 15 residues. Trimming removed 2 bases at V and 1 base at J, with 11 bases between. The CDR3 here is CASSESDPPQETQYF. In nucleotides, the CDR3 is TGTGCCAGCAGTGAATCTGATCCACCCCAAGAGACCCAGTACTTC.

To note about this clonotype: A read error is possible here, since a much larger clone lies one base away. V is TRBV29-1 and J is TRBJ2-7, with 9 bases fitting TRBD1. The CDR3 totals 15 residues. Looked up from germline, CDR1 is SQVTM and CDR2 is ANQGSEA. The CDR3 coding sequence is TGCGGCGTTGAGACCCCCGGGACAGGGTGGTCCGAGCAGTACTTC. This gives the protein CGVETPGTGWSEQYF.

A remark on this clonotype: A read error may be the cause here, since a much bigger clone is one base away. The gene calls are TRBV12-3 or TRBV12-4 and TRBJ2-1; TRBD1 agrees at 7 bases. The CDR3 spans 15 residues. Here the CDR3 reads CASRGDRVTHNDQFF. The CDR3 bases are TGTGCCAGCAGGGGAGACAGGGTAACACACAATGATCAGTTCTTC.